This T cell receptor beta chain is drawn from a study of T-cell reconstitution after alpha-beta-depleted transplantation in children (TCRdb year 2016). For context, the study as a whole: Using TCR repertoire profiling, the study followed T-cell immune reconstitution in a quantitative way in children after TCRalphabeta/CD19-depleted allogeneic hematopoietic cell transplantation.

Preparation of the library involved PCR. TCRdb records Illumina HiSeq 2500 as the sequencer. TCR libraries were prepared with molecular barcoding, using unique molecular identifiers to normalize TCRbeta repertoire quantification. The raw public data were reprocessed by TCRdb itself: fastp quality trimming at Q25, MiXCR clonotype calling, in-frame beta chains only. Every entry covers one CDR3 protein and lists the most common genes and DNA from its rows. The sample contains some 490,000 distinct CDR3 sequences, around 12% of them found a single time. The ten largest make up under 7% of the sample. Turning to this clonotype: What this receptor recognizes is not known. No quality values exist for individual bases; no much larger clone is one base distant.

The CDR1 and CDR2 encoded by the germline V gene are MDHEN and SYDVKM. From cysteine to phenylalanine, the CDR3 is 15 amino acids long. Only CDR3 DNA remains: 45 bases, in frame from the first base. Clipping removes 2 bases from V and 10 bases from J, with 11 as the unmatched junction base count. The receptor comes from a human donor who donated a stem cell graft to a child with combined immunodeficiency. The sequencing used PBMCs from the stem cell graft donor, collected from the stem cell graft. The rearranged chain carries TRBV28 and TRBJ2-7, with 10 central nucleotides matching TRBD1. The CDR3 sequence is CASSLDFGTGDRQYF. The DNA sequence reads TGTGCCAGCAGTTTAGACTTTGGGACAGGGGATCGACAGTACTTC. With all but the CDR3 taken from the reference TRBV28 and TRBJ2-7 genes, the full variable domain is: DVKVTQSSRYLVKRTGEKVFLECVQDMDHENMFWYRQDPGLGLRLIYFSYDVKMKEKGDIPEGYSVSREKKERFSLILESASTNQTSMYLCASSLDFGTGDRQYFGPGTRLTVT.